The sequence of this T cell receptor (beta chain) was determined in a study of T cell responses to AZD1222 COVID-19 vaccine. This CDR3 contains 14 residues. Per germline, CDR1 SGHNT and CDR2 YENEEA. V gave up 5 bases and J gave up 0 bases, with 7 bases separating them. Here immunoSEQ multiplex PCR was the method, and the copy in TCRdb shows in-frame clones only, minus some. Here the sample spans roughly 77,000 clones, about nine tenths being singletons. This TCR was sampled from an adult who received the AZD1222 COVID-19 vaccine. Material: peripheral blood, obtained 28 days after the second AZD1222 dose. The rearrangement links TRBV11-3 to TRBJ2-2; D is unresolved. This CDR3 reads CASSKFANTGELFF. The CDR3 DNA reads TGTGCCAGCAGCAAGTTCGCGAACACCGGGGAGCTGTTTTTT.